This entry is about one TCR beta chain. Its specificity is not known. Germline lookup yields CDR1 SGHTA and CDR2 FQGNSA. CDR3 length: 18 residues. The V end was cut by 2 bases, the J end by 5 bases, with 19 bases between. Assay used: immunoSEQ multiplex PCR; TCRdb lists only in-frame clones, some missing. The table lists roughly 11,000 clones, 65% to 85% of them singletons. The sample belongs to a study of tumor-infiltrating lymphocytes in localized non-small cell lung cancer. Findings and caveats of the study: TCR sequencing covered a subset of patients with enough tissue. Each assay used a separate piece of the same tissue.

The source is a human donor with non-small cell lung cancer. The chain has TRBV7-2 and TRBJ1-6; D is uncertain. The sequencing sample was made of lung tumor tissue. This CDR3 reads CASSLSPFRVPNNSPLHF. The DNA of the CDR3 is TGTGCCAGCAGCTTATCCCCGTTTAGGGTTCCAAATAATTCACCCCTCCACTTT.